This TCR beta chain derives from a study of cytomegalovirus exposure and HLA in healthy donors. The study ran its PCR with 60 Vbeta and 13 Jbeta primers. Produced via immunoSEQ multiplex PCR; TCRdb's table is partial and in-frame only. The table has some 170,000 clones, approximately 81% seen once. CDR1 is MDHEN and CDR2 is SYDVKM in the germline V gene. The CDR3 covers 14 residues. With V trimmed by 6 bases and J by 5 bases, 6 bases remained unmatched. The chain employs TRBV28 and TRBJ1-4; 7 positions match TRBD1. Sequencing was done on a sample of PBMCs. This receptor was taken from a woman in her 30s in good health and CMV-seronegative. The CDR3 is CASSWTGNNEKLFF. CDR3 in DNA: TGTGCCAGCAGCTGGACAGGAAACAATGAAAAACTGTTTTTT.